The rows below give T cell receptor beta chains drawn from one sample of a study of OX40 agonist ivuxolimab in advanced cancers. Sequencing was performed with immunoSEQ multiplex PCR; in TCRdb, only in-frame clones are kept and a portion is missing. The profile shows approximately 64,000 clones, about 82% of them singletons. Material: CD4+ or CD8+ T cells sorted from blood, obtained in a trial of the OX40 agonist ivuxolimab. These receptors originate from an adult with an advanced solid tumor such as melanoma, head and neck, liver or kidney cancer. CDR3s include the opening cysteine and the closing phenylalanine or tryptophan. A D gene is named only where the DNA matches it firmly. Clone size is given for some rows only: seen once, a few or many times, or a class if the clone is expanded.

TRBD1	TRBJ1-5	TRBV6-1	once	TGTGCCAGCATTATGACAGGGGCTATCGATCAGCCCCAGCATTTT	CASIMTGAIDQPQHF
-	TRBJ2-3	TRBV27	-	TGTGCCAGCAGTCCAGCTCCTAGCACAGATACGCAGTATTTT	CASSPAPSTDTQYF
-	TRBJ2-7	TRBV7-9	-	TGTGCCAGCAGCCCGGACAGTTCCTACGAGCAGTACTTC	CASSPDSSYEQYF
TRBD2	TRBJ2-5	TRBV19	-	TGTGCCAGTAGTAAGACTAGCGGGAGTTCTTGGGAGACCCAGTACTTC	CASSKTSGSSWETQYF
TRBD2	TRBJ2-3	TRBV4-2	-	TGTGCCAGCAGCCAAGGGGGACTAAGCTTAGCAGATACGCAGTATTTT	CASSQGGLSLADTQYF
-	TRBJ2-1	TRBV5-4	-	TGTGCCAGCAGCTTGGGAGGCAGGGGTGAGCAGTTCTTC	CASSLGGRGEQFF
TRBD1	TRBJ2-5	TRBV11-3	-	TGTGCCACCAAACACTCAGGGGGTCGTACGGAGACCCAGTACTTC	CATKHSGGRTETQYF
-	TRBJ1-5	TRBV30	few	TGTGCCTGGAGTGTAATCTATAGCAATCAGCCCCAGCATTTT	CAWSVIYSNQPQHF
-	TRBJ2-7	TRBV11-3	-	TGTGCCAGCAGTGCAGAGGGTCCAGCTCCCTACGAGCAGTACTTC	CASSAEGPAPYEQYF
-	TRBJ2-2	TRBV7-2	-	TGTGCCAGCAGCTTACACGGCGCGGCCGGGGAGCTGTTTTTT	CASSLHGAAGELFF
TRBD1	TRBJ1-3	TRBV11-3	once	TGTGCCAGCAGCACGGACAGGGACCGCTCTGGAAACACCATATATTTT	CASSTDRDRSGNTIYF
-	TRBJ2-1	TRBV10-3	-	TGTGCCACGACCATGGCAAACGGAAAAATTTCCTACAATGAGCAGTTCTTC	CATTMANGKISYNEQFF
-	TRBJ2-7	TRBV27	-	TGTGCCAGCAGCGACACAGACAGCTCCTACGAGCAGTACTTC	CASSDTDSSYEQYF
TRBD2	TRBJ2-2	TRBV9	-	TGTGCCAGCAGCGTAGCACGGGAGGGCGGCACCGGGGAGCTGTTTTTT	CASSVAREGGTGELFF
TRBD2	TRBJ2-7	TRBV19	-	TGTGCCAGTAGACAAACGGGGGGAGAGCAGTACTTC	CASRQTGGEQYF
-	TRBJ2-7	TRBV6-5	-	TGTGCCAGCTTTCTTGACGAGCAGTACTTC	CASFLDEQYF
TRBD1	TRBJ1-2	TRBV2	-	TGTGCCACCTTTACTCCAGGGGGAAGGGCTAACTATGGCTACACCTTC	CATFTPGGRANYGYTF
-	TRBJ2-5	TRBV6-1	-	TGTGCCAGCAGTGATCTTAGGGAGACCCAGTACTTC	CASSDLRETQYF
TRBD2	TRBJ2-1	TRBV4-1	-	TGCGCCAGCAGCCTAAGAGGGATAGCGGGAGCCTCCTACAATGAGCAGTTCTTC	CASSLRGIAGASYNEQFF
-	TRBJ2-7	TRBV27	-	TGTGCCAGCAGTCTGGGGGACGAGCAGTACTTC	CASSLGDEQYF
TRBD2	TRBJ2-1	TRBV11-2	-	TGTGCCAGCAGCCAGCCGGGACTAGCGGGACTCGATGAGCAGTTCTTC	CASSQPGLAGLDEQFF
-	TRBJ1-3	TRBV5-5	-	TGTGCCAGCAGCGACCTCATCTCTGGAAACACCATATATTTT	CASSDLISGNTIYF
-	TRBJ2-5	TRBV6-6	-	TGTGCCAGCAGTTACGGGACACTCCAAGAGACCCAGTACTTC	CASSYGTLQETQYF
TRBD2	TRBJ2-5	TRBV6-5	-	TGTGCCAGCAGTCGGGGGGTAGCGGGACGAAAGACCCAGTACTTC	CASSRGVAGRKTQYF
-	TRBJ1-4	TRBV5-6	-	TGTGCCAGCAGCCTGGGACATACGGAGGAAAAACTGTTTTTT	CASSLGHTEEKLFF
TRBD2	TRBJ2-7	TRBV7-8	-	TGTGCCAGCAGCTTAATACTAGCGGGAGGCGGCGAGCAGTACTTC	CASSLILAGGGEQYF
-	TRBJ2-3	TRBV6-7	-	TGTGCCAGCAAACGGAGGGTTAGCACAGATACGCAGTATTTT	CASKRRVSTDTQYF
-	TRBJ2-3	TRBV19	-	TGTGCCAGTAGTGCCGGGGGGCGCACAGATACGCAGTATTTT	CASSAGGRTDTQYF
TRBD2	TRBJ2-7	TRBV5-4	-	TGTGCCAGCAGCGCCGACCGTAGCGGGAACCAACACTACGAGCAGTACTTC	CASSADRSGNQHYEQYF
-	TRBJ2-1	TRBV4-3	-	TGCGCCAGCAGCCAAGTGGGGGGTTACTCCTACAATGAGCAGTTCTTC	CASSQVGGYSYNEQFF
-	TRBJ2-1	TRBV11-2	-	TGTGCCAGCAGCTTAGGATGGTCGGAGCAGTTCTTC	CASSLGWSEQFF
TRBD2	TRBJ2-3	TRBV19	-	TGTGCCAGTAGTATACTGGCGGGGGGAGATACGCAGTATTTT	CASSILAGGDTQYF
TRBD2	TRBJ2-1	TRBV19	-	TGTGCCAGTAGTCTCGGACTAGCGGGAGGGAGGGAGCAGTTCTTC	CASSLGLAGGREQFF
-	TRBJ2-1	TRBV2	-	TGTGCCAGCAGTGGCGGCTTCAATGAGCAGTTCTTC	CASSGGFNEQFF
-	TRBJ2-7	TRBV4-1	-	TGCGCCAGCAGCCAAGGTGTAGGGGGATACGAGCAGTACTTC	CASSQGVGGYEQYF
-	TRBJ2-3	TRBV19	-	TGTGCCAGTAGTACGCGAGGATTGCCCACAGATACGCAGTATTTT	CASSTRGLPTDTQYF
-	TRBJ2-7	TRBV6-5	once	TGTGCCAGCAGTCTTGGTGGGGAGCAGTACTTC	CASSLGGEQYF
-	TRBJ1-2	TRBV6-1	-	TGTGCCAGCAGTGAATCAGGAGTCCTACGGGGCTACACCTTC	CASSESGVLRGYTF
TRBD2	TRBJ2-1	TRBV11-3	-	TGTGCCAGCAGCCCCGGGACTAGCGGCTACAATGAGCAGTTCTTC	CASSPGTSGYNEQFF
-	TRBJ2-1	TRBV6-1	-	TGTGCCAGCAGAGTCTTGGGGGGGGCGAATGAGCAGTTCTTC	CASRVLGGANEQFF
-	TRBJ1-1	TRBV19	-	TGTGCCAGTAGTATCTCAGGGGAGAACACTGAAGCTTTCTTT	CASSISGENTEAFF
-	TRBJ2-3	TRBV5-1	-	TGCGCCAGCAGACGTCCGGGACATCCTAGCACAGATACGCAGTATTTT	CASRRPGHPSTDTQYF
TRBD2	TRBJ2-5	TRBV7-2	-	TGTGCCAGCAGCGATTTCGCAGGGACTAGCGGGGGGGGCCAAGAGACCCAGTACTTC	CASSDFAGTSGGGQETQYF
-	TRBJ1-1	TRBV7-2	-	TGTGCCAGCAGCTTATGGGGGAACACTGAAGCTTTCTTT	CASSLWGNTEAFF
-	TRBJ2-1	TRBV6-5	-	TGTGCCAGCTCGCGGGCATACAATGAGCAGTTCTTC	CASSRAYNEQFF
TRBD1	TRBJ2-1	TRBV11-1	-	TGTGCCAGCAGCTCGGGACAGGGGGCCTACAATGAGCAGTTCTTC	CASSSGQGAYNEQFF
-	TRBJ2-2	TRBV6-5	-	TGTGCCAGCAGTTACTCCCTCACCGGGGAGCTGTTTTTT	CASSYSLTGELFF
TRBD1	TRBJ2-3	TRBV5-1	-	TGCGCCAGCAGCCACGCCAGGGGGTCAGATACGCAGTATTTT	CASSHARGSDTQYF
-	TRBJ2-1	TRBV6-1	-	TGTGCCAGCAGTGGTCAAGCGGGCTCCTACAATGAGCAGTTCTTC	CASSGQAGSYNEQFF
TRBD1	TRBJ2-7	TRBV10-3	-	TGTGCCATCAGTGAGTGGGAAGGACAGGGGGTCTCCTACGAGCAGTACTTC	CAISEWEGQGVSYEQYF
TRBD1	TRBJ2-3	TRBV25-1	-	TGTGCCAGCAGTTTCCCAGGGGGTGGCACAGATACGCAGTATTTT	CASSFPGGGTDTQYF
-	TRBJ2-6	TRBV6-5	-	TGTGCCAGCAGTGACCTCTCTGGGGCCAACGTCCTGACTTTC	CASSDLSGANVLTF
TRBD1	TRBJ2-3	TRBV9	-	TGTGCCAGCAGCGTCGGACAGGGGGCATATACGCAGTATTTT	CASSVGQGAYTQYF
-	TRBJ1-5	TRBV28	-	TGTGCCAGCAGTTTGGCGGCCGCGGCCAATCAGCCCCAGCATTTT	CASSLAAAANQPQHF
-	TRBJ1-2	TRBV6-5	-	TGTGCCAGCAGTTTCGACCCCCCCTTTGGTGGCTACACCTTC	CASSFDPPFGGYTF
TRBD2	TRBJ2-1	TRBV7-9	few	TGTGCCAGCAGCCCTACTAGCGGAGCTTACAATGAGCAGTTCTTC	CASSPTSGAYNEQFF
-	TRBJ2-7	TRBV6-5	-	TGTGCCACCGGCCCCTACGAGCAGTACTTC	CATGPYEQYF
-	TRBJ2-5	TRBV2	-	TGTGCCAGCAGTGAAAATAGAGAGACCCAGTACTTC	CASSENRETQYF
-	TRBJ2-1	TRBV6-6	-	TGTGCCAGCACTTGGGTGGGGACCTTTAACAATGAGCAGTTCTTC	CASTWVGTFNNEQFF
-	TRBJ1-3	TRBV27	few	TGTGCCAGCAGGGATTTCGCCGGAGGGAGCTCTGGAAACACCATATATTTT	CASRDFAGGSSGNTIYF